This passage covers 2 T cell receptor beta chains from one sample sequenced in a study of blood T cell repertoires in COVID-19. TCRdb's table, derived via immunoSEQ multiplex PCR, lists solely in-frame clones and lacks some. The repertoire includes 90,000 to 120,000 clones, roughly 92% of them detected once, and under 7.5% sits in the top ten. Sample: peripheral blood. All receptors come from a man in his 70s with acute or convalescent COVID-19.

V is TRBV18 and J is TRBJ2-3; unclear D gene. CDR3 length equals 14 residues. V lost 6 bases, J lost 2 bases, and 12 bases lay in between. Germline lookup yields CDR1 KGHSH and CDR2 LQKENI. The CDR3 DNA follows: TGTGCCAGCTCCGGAGAGGTAATCACAGATACGCAGTATTTT. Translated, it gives CASSGEVITDTQYF.

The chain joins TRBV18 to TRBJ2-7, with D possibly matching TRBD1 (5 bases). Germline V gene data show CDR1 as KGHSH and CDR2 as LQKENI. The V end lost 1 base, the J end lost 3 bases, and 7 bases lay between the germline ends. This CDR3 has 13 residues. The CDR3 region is CASSPRQGYEQYF. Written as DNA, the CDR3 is TGTGCCAGCTCACCACGGCAGGGCTACGAGCAGTACTTC.